Listed below are T cell receptor beta chains from one sample, sequenced in a study of T-cell reconstitution after alpha-beta-depleted transplantation in children. TCRdb analysed the PCR reads with MiXCR anew, one entry per CDR3 protein. The repertoire holds about 98,000 distinct CDR3 sequences, with about 25% as singletons. The sequenced sample was PBMCs, obtained before TCRalphabeta/CD19-depleted stem cell transplant. The origin of the receptors is a boy under 10 years old with acute lymphoblastic leukemia, due to receive a stem cell transplant. The CDR3 runs from the conserved cysteine through the conserved F or W. D genes are given only for firm matches. The size entry is marked missing in some rows and otherwise reads once, few, many or a size class.

CDR3: CSAGLAELTYNEQFF; DNA: TGCAGTGCTGGACTAGCGGAGCTCACCTACAATGAGCAGTTCTTC; V: TRBV20-1; D: TRBD2; size: many; J: TRBJ2-1
CDR3: CATQTRNTDTQYF; DNA: TGTGCCACCCAGACTCGAAACACAGATACGCAGTATTTT; V: TRBV27; D: -; size: -; J: TRBJ2-3
CDR3: CSARQADYEQYF; DNA: TGCAGTGCTAGACAGGCTGACTACGAGCAGTACTTC; V: TRBV20-1; D: -; size: -; J: TRBJ2-7
CDR3: CASSQVSGQGYEQYF; DNA: TGTGCCAGCAGCCAAGTCTCGGGACAAGGCTACGAGCAGTACTTC; V: TRBV3-1; D: -; size: -; J: TRBJ2-7
CDR3: CATSTPSRRPDTQYF; DNA: TGTGCCACCAGCACCCCCAGTCGCCGTCCAGATACGCAGTATTTT; V: TRBV15; D: -; size: -; J: TRBJ2-3
CDR3: CASSSLTDGYEQYF; DNA: TGTGCCAGCAGCTCGCTGACAGATGGGTACGAGCAGTACTTC; V: TRBV7-9; D: -; size: -; J: TRBJ2-7
CDR3: CASSNTNTGELFF; DNA: TGTGCCAGCAGTAATACGAACACCGGGGAGCTGTTTTTT; V: TRBV28; D: -; size: -; J: TRBJ2-2
CDR3: CATRETGGANEQFF; DNA: TGTGCCACTCGAGAGACAGGGGGGGCCAATGAGCAGTTCTTC; V: TRBV12-3/TRBV12-4; D: TRBD1; size: -; J: TRBJ2-1
CDR3: CASSLRRTSGELFF; DNA: TGTGCCAGCAGCCTGCGAAGAACGTCCGGGGAGCTGTTTTTT; V: TRBV7-2; D: -; size: few; J: TRBJ2-2
CDR3: CSARTDQGDSPLHF; DNA: TGCAGTGCTAGAACAGACCAAGGGGATTCACCCCTCCACTTT; V: TRBV20-1; D: -; size: many; J: TRBJ1-6
CDR3: CASKKEAGYNEQFF; DNA: TGTGCCAGCAAGAAGGAGGCGGGGTACAATGAGCAGTTCTTC; V: TRBV27; D: -; size: -; J: TRBJ2-1
CDR3: CASSLAPPRRYADTQYF; DNA: TGCGCCAGCAGCTTGGCACCCCCCAGGAGATACGCAGATACGCAGTATTTT; V: TRBV5-1; D: -; size: few; J: TRBJ2-3
CDR3: CASSGVRDRTYNEQFF; DNA: TGTGCCAGCAGTGGGGTCCGGGACAGGACCTACAATGAGCAGTTCTTC; V: TRBV28; D: TRBD1; size: -; J: TRBJ2-1
CDR3: CASSKTGPSSGANVLTF; DNA: TGTGCCAGCAGCAAGACGGGACCCAGCTCTGGGGCCAACGTCCTGACTTTC; V: TRBV7-2; D: -; size: few; J: TRBJ2-6
CDR3: CASRTSGANVLTF; DNA: TGCGCCAGCAGAACCTCTGGGGCCAACGTCCTGACTTTC; V: TRBV5-1; D: -; size: -; J: TRBJ2-6
CDR3: CASKGQRNTEAFF; DNA: TGTGCCAGCAAGGGACAGAGGAACACTGAAGCTTTCTTT; V: TRBV28; D: TRBD1; size: -; J: TRBJ1-1
CDR3: CSATGTAYGYTF; DNA: TGCAGTGCCACCGGGACAGCATATGGCTACACCTTC; V: TRBV20-1; D: TRBD1; size: -; J: TRBJ1-2
CDR3: CASSSDVATLHF; DNA: TGTGCCAGCAGCTCTGACGTGGCTACCCTCCACTTT; V: TRBV7-2; D: -; size: -; J: TRBJ1-6
CDR3: CASSRRFSGTTDTQYF; DNA: TGTGCCAGCAGCCGCCGCTTTAGCGGAACTACAGATACGCAGTATTTT; V: TRBV7-9; D: -; size: few; J: TRBJ2-3
CDR3: CSAKRVANSYEQYF; DNA: TGCAGTGCTAAAAGGGTAGCGAACTCCTACGAGCAGTACTTC; V: TRBV20-1; D: -; size: few; J: TRBJ2-7
CDR3: CASSPTLGSRRVYEQYF; DNA: TGTGCCAGCAGCCCGACCTTGGGGAGTCGGAGGGTCTACGAGCAGTACTTC; V: TRBV11-2; D: -; size: -; J: TRBJ2-7
CDR3: CASSPAVPGGYTF; DNA: TGCGCCAGCAGCCCCGCAGTCCCCGGAGGCTACACCTTC; V: TRBV5-1; D: -; size: -; J: TRBJ1-2
CDR3: CAWRVPGQGNTGELFF; DNA: TGTGCCTGGAGAGTACCGGGACAGGGGAACACCGGGGAGCTGTTTTTT; V: TRBV30; D: TRBD1; size: -; J: TRBJ2-2
CDR3: CASSRDRVDEQYF; DNA: TGTGCCAGCAGCCGGGACAGGGTCGACGAGCAGTACTTC; V: TRBV12-3/TRBV12-4; D: TRBD1; size: -; J: TRBJ2-7
CDR3: CASSLVFLEQYF; DNA: TGTGCCAGCAGCTTAGTGTTTCTGGAGCAGTACTTC; V: TRBV7-2; D: -; size: few; J: TRBJ2-7
CDR3: CASSLRATGTRETQYF; DNA: TGTGCCAGCAGCTTAAGGGCGACTGGGACGAGGGAGACCCAGTACTTC; V: TRBV7-2; D: -; size: -; J: TRBJ2-5
CDR3: CASSLGGSYQPQHF; DNA: TGTGCCAGCAGCTTGGGCGGGTCGTATCAGCCCCAGCATTTT; V: TRBV5-6; D: -; size: -; J: TRBJ1-5
CDR3: CASSSRVGQGALQPQHF; DNA: TGTGCCAGCAGCTCCCGGGTCGGGCAGGGGGCGCTTCAGCCCCAGCATTTT; V: TRBV7-2; D: TRBD1; size: few; J: TRBJ1-5
CDR3: CAWSQGQLNTEAFF; DNA: TGTGCCTGGAGTCAGGGACAGTTGAACACTGAAGCTTTCTTT; V: TRBV30; D: TRBD1; size: -; J: TRBJ1-1
CDR3: CASSSTSGSSYNEQFF; DNA: TGTGCCAGCTCGTCAACTAGCGGGAGCTCCTACAATGAGCAGTTCTTC; V: TRBV18; D: TRBD2; size: -; J: TRBJ2-1
CDR3: CASSVGWPSSGGANEQFF; DNA: TGTGCCAGCAGCGTAGGGTGGCCTTCTAGCGGAGGGGCCAATGAGCAGTTCTTC; V: TRBV9; D: TRBD2; size: -; J: TRBJ2-1
CDR3: CAISEVGRGHSNEQFF; DNA: TGTGCCATCAGCGAGGTCGGAAGGGGGCATTCGAATGAGCAGTTCTTC; V: TRBV10-3; D: TRBD1; size: -; J: TRBJ2-1
CDR3: CASSYKTGPIYGYTF; DNA: TGTGCCAGCAGCTACAAGACAGGACCCATCTATGGCTACACCTTC; V: TRBV28; D: -; size: few; J: TRBJ1-2
CDR3: CSASTSGGPGELFF; DNA: TGCAGCGCCTCAACTAGCGGGGGTCCCGGGGAGCTGTTTTTT; V: TRBV29-1; D: TRBD2; size: -; J: TRBJ2-2
CDR3: CASSSVPYGYTF; DNA: TGTGCCAGCAGCTCCGTACCATATGGCTACACCTTC; V: TRBV11-2; D: -; size: -; J: TRBJ1-2
CDR3: CASSLKGDTQYF; DNA: TGCGCCAGCAGCTTGAAGGGAGATACGCAGTATTTT; V: TRBV5-1; D: -; size: medium-sized; J: TRBJ2-3
CDR3: CASSYVFGGTDYEQYF; DNA: TGTGCCAGCAGTTACGTTTTTGGGGGAACGGACTACGAGCAGTACTTC; V: TRBV6-5; D: -; size: once; J: TRBJ2-7
CDR3: CSARGGTGKAGPSDTQYF; DNA: TGCAGTGCCAGAGGGGGGACAGGGAAAGCGGGACCGTCAGATACGCAGTATTTT; V: TRBV20-1; D: TRBD1; size: few; J: TRBJ2-3
CDR3: CASSSRPGRGEQYF; DNA: TGTGCCAGCAGTTCCCGCCCAGGGCGGGGGGAGCAGTACTTC; V: TRBV12-3/TRBV12-4; D: TRBD2; size: -; J: TRBJ2-7
CDR3: CASSYFRLSRRETQYF; DNA: TGTGCCAGCAGTTACTTCAGACTAAGCCGGCGGGAGACCCAGTACTTC; V: TRBV6-2/TRBV6-3; D: -; size: -; J: TRBJ2-5
CDR3: CASKIQLNTEAFF; DNA: TGTGCCAGCAAAATACAACTGAACACTGAAGCTTTCTTT; V: TRBV6-1; D: -; size: -; J: TRBJ1-1
CDR3: CATSDIRGEQYF; DNA: TGTGCCACCAGTGATATCCGGGGTGAGCAGTACTTC; V: TRBV24-1; D: -; size: -; J: TRBJ2-7
CDR3: CASSPRGNSGNTIYF; DNA: TGTGCCAGCAGCCCCCGGGGGAACTCTGGAAACACCATATATTTT; V: TRBV9; D: -; size: -; J: TRBJ1-3
CDR3: CASSTQETQYF; DNA: TGTGCCAGCAGCACTCAAGAGACCCAGTACTTC; V: TRBV11-2; D: -; size: -; J: TRBJ2-5
CDR3: CSAASSGGNTGELFF; DNA: TGCAGTGCTGCTTCTAGCGGAGGGAACACCGGGGAGCTGTTTTTT; V: TRBV20-1; D: TRBD2; size: -; J: TRBJ2-2
CDR3: CSAPPLGVRSSYNEQFF; DNA: TGCAGTGCCCCACCTCTAGGAGTCAGGAGCTCCTACAATGAGCAGTTCTTC; V: TRBV20-1; D: -; size: few; J: TRBJ2-1
CDR3: CASGLRTGSTDTQYF; DNA: TGTGCCAGCGGCCTTCGGACAGGGAGCACAGATACGCAGTATTTT; V: TRBV12-3/TRBV12-4; D: TRBD1; size: few; J: TRBJ2-3
CDR3: CAIPDRVSGDTQYF; DNA: TGTGCCATCCCAGACAGGGTTTCGGGAGATACGCAGTATTTT; V: TRBV12-3/TRBV12-4; D: TRBD1; size: -; J: TRBJ2-3
CDR3: CASTETGTTDTQYF; DNA: TGTGCCAGTACCGAAACGGGGACCACAGATACGCAGTATTTT; V: TRBV19; D: -; size: -; J: TRBJ2-3
CDR3: CSASDNSYEQYF; DNA: TGCAGCGCCTCAGACAACTCCTACGAGCAGTACTTC; V: TRBV29-1; D: -; size: few; J: TRBJ2-7
CDR3: CASIRGIMSGELFF; DNA: TGCGCCAGCATTCGGGGGATCATGTCCGGGGAGCTGTTTTTT; V: TRBV10-2; D: -; size: -; J: TRBJ2-2
CDR3: CASSSQGPGSNEKLFF; DNA: TGTGCCAGCAGCTCCCAGGGTCCGGGTAGTAACGAAAAACTGTTTTTT; V: TRBV7-2; D: -; size: -; J: TRBJ1-4